This T cell receptor (beta chain) was documented in a study of blood T cell repertoires in COVID-19. Looking at the study overall: Researchers got acute and convalescent COVID-19 samples from the United States, Italy and Spain. The cDNA or gDNA used as material had been derived from T cells, B-cell-depleted T cells, or PBMCs.

Study processing details: Nucleated cell counts were estimated from reference gene primer amplification. TCRdb's copy holds only in-frame clones and misses some; the assay was immunoSEQ multiplex PCR. Clonal size and the V and J genes are those of that table, whereas D and trimming came from the DNA. Of hundreds of thousands of clones detected, approximately 86% appear once; the ten largest clones hold around 1.4%. The sample taken for sequencing was peripheral blood. This receptor was obtained from a man between 65 and 80 years old with acute or convalescent COVID-19.

The CDR3 protein is CASSEAPGQETQYF. CDR3 in DNA: TGTGCCAGCAGTGAAGCTCCCGGCCAAGAGACCCAGTACTTC. The chain joins TRBV2 to TRBJ2-5; no clear D. This CDR3 region has 14 residues. Germline lookup yields CDR1 SNHLY and CDR2 FYNNEI. V was trimmed by 0 bases and J by 1 base, leaving 6 bases between them.